This section outlines one T cell receptor (beta chain) sequence together with its context. Its target is unknown. The data belong to a study of OX40 agonist ivuxolimab in advanced cancers. Study in general: Two patients with cutaneous melanoma and one with hepatocellular carcinoma, three in total, showed partial responses. Overall study results and limits: Expanded clones belonging to CD8+ T cells outnumbered, on average, those of CD4+. Some of the lowest clonal expansion was seen in partial responders at 0.1-3.0 mg/kg.

V lost 3 bases and J lost 0, with 15 bases in between. CDR1 is SNHLY and CDR2 is FYNNEI in the germline V gene. The CDR3 sequence is 16 residues long. The data were produced by immunoSEQ multiplex PCR, yet TCRdb's version contains in-frame clones alone and is incomplete. The sample has about 22,000 clones, 80% to 90% seen once; the top ten hold 25% to 35%. The TCR sequence derives from an adult with an advanced solid tumor such as melanoma, head and neck, liver or kidney cancer. This material consisted of CD4+ or CD8+ T cells sorted from blood, taken in a trial of the OX40 agonist ivuxolimab. The rearrangement links TRBV2 to TRBJ2-7; possibly TRBD1 or TRBD2 for D (6 bases each). CDR3 in amino acids: CASSDSGRGGSYEQYF. The CDR3 DNA reads TGTGCCAGCAGTGATAGCGGCAGGGGAGGCTCCTACGAGCAGTACTTC.